This T cell receptor (beta chain) was sequenced for a study of blood T cells in healthy people across ages. Study conclusions and caveats: Roughly linear age-related decline in beta diversity appeared, significant by age 40.

The germline V gene encodes CDR1 LNHNV and CDR2 YYDKDF (reference sequence). V shed 2 bases, J shed 3 bases, and the junction held 4 bases outside the gene matches. This CDR3 contains 15 residues. Combining a sample-barcoded 5' primer with a J-beta primer mix, a second PCR ran for roughly 7 to 12 cycles. TCRdb fed the 5' RACE reads into MiXCR, producing one record per CDR3 protein. The sample holds about a million distinct CDR3 sequences, 45% to 60% seen once. For every donor, a draw yielded ten milliliters of peripheral blood. Per sample, a minimum of 6.5 million PBMCs were isolated. On this clonotype: Its antigen is unknown.

This chain joins TRBV15 and TRBJ2-1; 7 nucleotides match TRBD1. The sequence was collected from an older woman in good health. The sample consisted of blood. The chain's CDR3 is CATSRPTGVYNEQFF. Here the CDR3 DNA reads TGTGCCACCAGCAGACCAACAGGGGTCTACAATGAGCAGTTCTTC. Variable domain in full (rest from reference TRBV15 and TRBJ2-1): DAMVIQNPRYQVTQFGKPVTLSCSQTLNHNVMYWYQQKSSQAPKLLFHYYDKDFNNEADTPDNFQSRRPNTSFCFLDIRSPGLGDTAMYLCATSRPTGVYNEQFFGPGTRLTVL.